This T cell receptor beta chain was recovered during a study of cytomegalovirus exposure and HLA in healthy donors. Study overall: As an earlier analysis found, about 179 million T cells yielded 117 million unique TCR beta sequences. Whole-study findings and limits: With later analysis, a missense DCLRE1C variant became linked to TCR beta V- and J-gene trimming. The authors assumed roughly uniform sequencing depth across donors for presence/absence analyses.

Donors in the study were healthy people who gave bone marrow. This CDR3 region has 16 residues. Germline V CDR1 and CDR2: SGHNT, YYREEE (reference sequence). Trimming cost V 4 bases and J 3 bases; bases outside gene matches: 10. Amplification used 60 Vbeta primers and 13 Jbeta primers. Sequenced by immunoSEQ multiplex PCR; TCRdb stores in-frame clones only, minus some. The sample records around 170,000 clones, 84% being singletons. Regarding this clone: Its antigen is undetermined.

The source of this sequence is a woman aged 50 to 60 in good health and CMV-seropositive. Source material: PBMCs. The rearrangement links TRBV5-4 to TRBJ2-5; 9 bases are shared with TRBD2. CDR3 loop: CASSPGGTSREETQYF. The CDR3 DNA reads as TGTGCCAGCAGCCCGGGGGGGACTAGCCGGGAAGAGACCCAGTACTTC.